This TCR beta chain was identified during a study of blood T cell repertoires in COVID-19. Overall study context: In each case, the material was cDNA or gDNA derived from T cells, B-cell-depleted T cells, or PBMCs.

This clone was observed a single time. Assay used: immunoSEQ multiplex PCR; TCRdb lists only in-frame clones, some missing. The sample includes approximately 260,000 clones, 86% of them seen just once. The receptor's source is a man between 18 and 35 years old with active or convalescent COVID-19. The sequenced sample consisted of peripheral blood.

The DNA of the CDR3 is TGTGCCAGCAGCCCTTCGGGACAGAACACTGAAGCTTTCTTT. It translates to CASSPSGQNTEAFF. This chain joins TRBV9 and TRBJ1-1, with D maybe TRBD1 (6 bases). There are 14 residues in the CDR3. CDR1 SGDLS and CDR2 YYNGEE come from the germline V gene. V was trimmed by 4 bases and J by 1 base, leaving 11 bases between them.